Reported below is one TCR beta chain. The antigen it binds to is not known. Base qualities were left out, and no much larger clone turns up one base away. In the germline V gene, CDR1 corresponds to SGHDT and CDR2 to YYEEEE. V loses 4 bases at its end and J loses 1 base; junction bases beyond the gene matches: 3. The CDR3 starts with the cysteine, ends with the phenylalanine, and has 17 residues. The only DNA kept is the CDR3, 51 bases in frame from the first base. High-throughput TCR beta sequencing profiled peripheral blood CD8+ and CD4+ T cells from healthy donors, Susac syndrome patients and multiple sclerosis patients. Healthy donors were included as age- and sex-matched controls. Bulk CD8+ and CD4+ T cells were purified by magnetic negative isolation, while CD8+ TEMRA cells were enriched using FACS. Blood was drawn into EDTA tubes, processed within 24 hours, and PBMCs were isolated by density gradient centrifugation. PBMCs intended for TCR sequencing were cryopreserved in liquid nitrogen and thawed later in a water bath at 37 degrees C. A purity of at least 90% was achieved for sorted or isolated CD4+, CD8+ and CD8+ TEMRA cells.

These data are taken from a study of CD8 T cells in Susac syndrome (dated by TCRdb to between 2018 and 2021). With regard to the full study: The study used repertoire sequencing to test whether antigen drove CD8+ T cell activation and differentiation in Susac syndrome. The study compared CD8+ T cell repertoire clonality among 11 to 12 healthy donors, approximately 14 Susac syndrome patients and fewer than 19 multiple sclerosis patients. The full study reports these points: The number of individuals in the TCR sequencing and HLA analysis was recognized as being relatively small.

RNA was extracted with the RNeasy kit and 0.5 to 1 ug was reverse transcribed using random hexamers. The immunoSEQ multiplex PCR assay, covering 54 Vbeta and 13 Jbeta segments, was used to amplify TCR beta CDR3 regions. Bias from PCR amplification was corrected by using a synthetic template baseline for primer optimization and for computational correction. On the authors' methods: Reads were annotated to V, D and J genes per IMGT and analyzed with immunoSEQ Analyzer, keeping only productive sequences. Clonality was computed as one minus Shannon entropy normalized by log2 of the number of productive unique sequences. For each patient and control, public and private clones were evaluated within the 100 most prevalent clones. A clone was defined as Susac-specific if it was absent from the healthy and MS cohorts, from 950 to 1,300 published viral clones and from other ImmuneACCESS disease sequences. Clones were called with MiXCR by TCRdb after fastp trimmed the public reads at Q25, and only in-frame beta chains were retained. Each entry is one CDR3 protein sequence, shown with its most common DNA and genes. For this entry, the V and J calls and clone size follow TCRdb and not the study's own pipeline. The sample contains about 60,000 distinct CDR3 sequences, about 92% of them found a single time. The biggest ten clones account for nearly 0.2% of the sample.

The sample consisted of CD8+ T cells from PBMCs. The rearrangement joined TRBV5-6 to TRBJ2-1, with 15 junctional bases fitting TRBD2. The TCR sequence derives from a human donor in good health. The sequenced DNA: TGTGCCAGCAGCCCAGGGACTAGCGGGGGGTCCTACAATGAGCAGTTCTTC. This encodes CASSPGTSGGSYNEQFF.